Listed here are 9 T cell receptor beta chains from one sample, sequenced in a study of blood T cell repertoires in COVID-19. The table came from immunoSEQ multiplex PCR; TCRdb's copy has only in-frame clones and leaves some out. Of 75,000 or so clones listed, approximately 85% were seen once; the top ten hold around 6.6%. The material sequenced was peripheral blood. These receptors were obtained from a man aged 65 to 79 with acute or convalescent COVID-19.

The chain couples TRBV6-5 to TRBJ1-1; D possibly corresponds to TRBD1 (6 bases). V lost 8 bases and J 1 base, leaving 14 bases between the germline ends. CDR1 is MNHEY, CDR2 SVGAGI, per germline. The CDR3 consists of 14 residues. The DNA for the CDR3 is TGTGCCAGCGCTACCGCAGGGGCGAACACTGAAGCTTTCTTT. Its protein product is CASATAGANTEAFF.

This chain uses TRBV5-6 with TRBJ1-5; TRBD1 aligns across 10 bases. Germline CDR1 SGHDT, CDR2 YYEEEE. The CDR3 totals 16 residues. V lost 3 bases, J lost 0 bases, and 3 bases stayed unmatched. CDR3 DNA: TGTGCCAGCAGCTCGGGGACAGGGGATAGCAATCAGCCCCAGCATTTT. This sequence encodes CASSSGTGDSNQPQHF.

The V gene is TRBV4-1, the J gene TRBJ2-2; maybe TRBD1 (5 bases). The V gene's germline CDR1 is MGHRA and CDR2 YSYEKL. The CDR3 is 17 residues long. Trimming left V 1 base short and J 6 bases short, with 18 bases between. Written as DNA, the CDR3 is TGCGCCAGCAGCCAAGGGTGGTTCGGCAGGGTCCCCGGGGAGCTGTTTTTT. Amino acid sequence: CASSQGWFGRVPGELFF.

The genes are TRBV28 and TRBJ1-1; D ambiguous. Trimming pared 4 bases from V and 10 bases from J, leaving 10 bases between. There are 11 residues in the CDR3. Germline CDR1 is MDHEN and CDR2 is SYDVKM. The CDR3 here is CASSSGYSAFF. As DNA, the CDR3 is TGTGCCAGCAGTTCGGGGTATTCAGCTTTCTTT.

This chain uses TRBV18 with TRBJ1-2; 7 bases line up with TRBD1. Trimming removed 2 bases from V and 8 bases from J; junction bases left unmatched: 5. CDR1 KGHSH and CDR2 LQKENI come from the germline V gene. The CDR3 length is 13 residues. The CDR3 nucleotides are TGTGCCAGCTCACCAGCGACAGGGCTGGGCTACACCTTC. Translating gives CASSPATGLGYTF. The full variable domain, with the rest looked up from reference TRBV18 and TRBJ1-2, is NAGVMQNPRHLVRRRGQEARLRCSPMKGHSHVYWYRQLPEEGLKFMVYLQKENIIDESGMPKERFSAEFPKEGPSILRIQQVVRGDSAAYFCASSPATGLGYTFGSGTRLTVV.

This clone has more than one count but fewer than ten. The chain links TRBV13 to TRBJ2-7; D possibly corresponds to TRBD1 (5 bases). The germline gives CDR1 PRHDT, CDR2 FYEKMQ (reference sequence). The CDR3 length is 15 residues. Trimming pared 5 bases from V and 3 bases from J, leaving 17 bases between. Here the CDR3 reads CASSVWTGHDYEQYF. The CDR3 nucleotides are TGTGCCAGCAGCGTCTGGACCGGACACGACTACGAGCAGTACTTC.

This chain connects TRBV5-1 to TRBJ2-1; 7 bases fit TRBD2. The CDR3 sequence is 15 residues long. The germline CDR1 and CDR2 sequences are SGHRS and YFSETQ. V was pared by 1 base and J by 2 bases, with 3 bases of the junction left unmatched. The CDR3 loop reads CASSLRAGAYNEQFF. CDR3 in DNA: TGCGCCAGCAGCTTGCGTGCGGGAGCCTACAATGAGCAGTTCTTC.

The CDR3 sequence: CASRRVANNEQFF. The DNA for the CDR3 is TGTGCCAGCAGAAGGGTAGCGAACAATGAGCAGTTCTTC. This rearrangement joins TRBV6-5 to TRBJ2-1; perhaps TRBD2 as D (5 bases). V lost 6 bases and J 5 bases, leaving 11 bases between the germline ends. The germline gives CDR1 MNHEY, CDR2 SVGAGI. The CDR3 has 13 amino acids.

The chain links TRBV27 to TRBJ2-2; a possible D gene is TRBD2 (5 bases). Germline CDR1 and CDR2: MNHEY and SMNVEV (reference sequence). This CDR3 contains 16 residues. The germline V and J ends were trimmed by 3 bases and 6 bases, with 17 bases remaining between them. The DNA for the CDR3 is TGTGCCAGCAGTTTGAGACCGACTATGAGGGCCGGGGAGCTGTTTTTT. As protein: CASSLRPTMRAGELFF.